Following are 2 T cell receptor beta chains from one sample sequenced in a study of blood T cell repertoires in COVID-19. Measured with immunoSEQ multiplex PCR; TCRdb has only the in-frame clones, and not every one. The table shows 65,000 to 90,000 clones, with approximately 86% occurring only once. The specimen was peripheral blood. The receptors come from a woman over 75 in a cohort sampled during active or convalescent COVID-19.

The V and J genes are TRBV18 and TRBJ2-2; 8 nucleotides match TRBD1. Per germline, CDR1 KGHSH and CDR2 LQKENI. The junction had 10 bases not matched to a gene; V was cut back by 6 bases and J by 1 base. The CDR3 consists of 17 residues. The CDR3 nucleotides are TGTGCCAGCTCGAGCATCGTGGGGACAGGGAACACCGGGGAGCTGTTTTTT. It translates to CASSSIVGTGNTGELFF.

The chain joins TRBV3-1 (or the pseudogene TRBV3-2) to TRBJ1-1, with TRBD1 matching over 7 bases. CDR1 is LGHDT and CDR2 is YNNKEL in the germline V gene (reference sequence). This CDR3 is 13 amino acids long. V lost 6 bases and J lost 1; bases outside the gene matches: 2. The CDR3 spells CASRRDRNTEAFF. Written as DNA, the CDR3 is TGTGCCAGCAGAAGGGACAGGAACACTGAAGCTTTCTTT.